The 18 T cell receptor beta chains in this list originate from one sample, sequenced in a study of cytomegalovirus exposure and HLA in healthy donors (TCRdb year 2017). The library was generated by the immunoSEQ multiplex PCR assay. For the multiplex PCR, a mixture combining 60 forward primers for TCR Vbeta segments and 13 reverse primers for TCR Jbeta segments was used. TCRdb mirrors the immuneACCESS table, restricted to in-frame sequences. Some clones are absent from its copies; in checked studies, under half trace to an unresolved V gene, and the reason for the others is unknown. For this sample the table gives about 150,000 clones, of which about three quarters were detected only once. The ten largest clonotypes hold 1.4% to 1.5% of the sample. The sequenced sample consisted of PBMCs. These TCRs come from a woman aged 25 to 39 in good health and CMV-seropositive.

The rearrangement links TRBV25-1 to TRBJ2-2; 8 bases align to TRBD2. CDR3 length equals 17 residues. J lost 5 bases, V lost 2 bases, and 10 bases had no gene match. The germline V gene encodes CDR1 MGHDK and CDR2 SYGVNS. CDR3 amino acids: CASSESPGGARTGELFF. As DNA, the CDR3 is TGTGCCAGCAGTGAAAGTCCGGGAGGGGCAAGGACCGGGGAGCTGTTTTTT.

The chain links TRBV28 to TRBJ1-3; D is possibly TRBD1 (5 bases). The V and J ends lost 2 bases and 2 bases respectively, with 16 bases between them. This CDR3 is 17 amino acids long. Germline V gives CDR1 MDHEN, CDR2 SYDVKM. The CDR3, as DNA: TGTGCCAGCAGTTTAGTGGGGGAGGGGACCCCTGGAAACACCATATATTTT. It codes for CASSLVGEGTPGNTIYF. Based on the CDR3 plus reference TRBV28 and TRBJ1-3, the full variable domain is DVKVTQSSRYLVKRTGEKVFLECVQDMDHENMFWYRQDPGLGLRLIYFSYDVKMKEKGDIPEGYSVSREKKERFSLILESASTNQTSMYLCASSLVGEGTPGNTIYFGEGSWLTVV.

The chain employs TRBV29-1 and TRBJ1-2; the D is unclear. The germline V gene has CDR1 SQVTM and CDR2 ANQGSEA. V was shortened by 6 bases and J by 6 bases, with 20 bases between the two germline ends. This CDR3 contains 14 residues. The DNA for the CDR3 is TGCAGCGTGCGAACCGGGAACCGGGCCGATGGCTACACCTTC. Encoded protein: CSVRTGNRADGYTF.

CDR3 DNA: TGTGCCAGCGGGGCAGGGGGCGGGGAGACCCAGTACTTC. Translation gives CASGAGGGETQYF. The V call is TRBV6-1, the J call TRBJ2-5; 8 nucleotides align to TRBD1. The CDR3 extends over 13 amino acids. Per the germline V gene, CDR1 is MNHNS and CDR2 is SASEGT. J lost 5 bases, V lost 8 bases, and 7 bases had no gene match.

J is TRBJ2-7 and V is TRBV21-1; TRBD2 is the table's D call and was not checked against the DNA. TRBV21-1 is noted as a pseudogene. This CDR3 spans 15 amino acids. In DNA form, the CDR3 reads TGTGCCAGCAGCTGGGCGGGGGAACCTCCGTACGAGCAGTACTTC. Protein sequence: CASSWAGEPPYEQYF.

As DNA, the CDR3 is TGCGCCAGCAGTATGGAGGGAATTCAGCCCCAGCATTTT. Protein: CASSMEGIQPQHF. This chain connects TRBV5-1 to TRBJ1-5; no clear D gene. This CDR3 is built from 13 residues. V lost 5 bases and J 6 bases, leaving 12 bases between the germline ends. The germline V gene encodes CDR1 SGHRS and CDR2 YFSETQ.

The chain links TRBV7-8 to TRBJ1-5; tentatively, D is TRBD1 (6 bases). The length of the CDR3 is 13 residues. CDR1 and CDR2 (germline): SGHVS, FQNEAQ. V was pared by 7 bases and J by 5 bases, with 12 bases between. The CDR3 sequence is CASTGEYDQPQHF. The CDR3 DNA is TGTGCCAGCACAGGGGAATATGATCAGCCCCAGCATTTT. Full variable domain (remainder filled in from reference TRBV7-8 and TRBJ1-5): GAGVSQSPRYKVAKRGQDVALRCDPISGHVSLFWYQQALGQGPEFLTYFQNEAQLDKSGLPSDRFFAERPEGSVSTLKIQRTQQEDSAVYLCASTGEYDQPQHFGDGTRLSIL.

A few counts support this clone. The chain combines TRBV5-6 with TRBJ2-1; the D gene is possibly TRBD2 (6 bases). The CDR3 covers 15 residues. V lost 0 bases to trimming and J lost 5 bases, with 12 bases between them. In germline, CDR1 is SGHDT, CDR2 YYEEEE. CDR3 bases: TGTGCCAGCAGCTTGGCCGAGGACTACCACAATGAGCAGTTCTTC. Translated: CASSLAEDYHNEQFF.

The V gene is TRBV9, the J gene TRBJ2-7, with D possibly TRBD1 on 5 matching bases. The CDR3 spans 15 residues. Germline assignment: CDR1 SGDLS and CDR2 YYNGEE. Trimming pared 0 bases from V and 0 bases from J, leaving 10 bases between. CDR3 coding DNA: TGTGCCAGCAGCGTAGGGGGCAGCTTCTCCTACGAGCAGTACTTC. It yields the protein CASSVGGSFSYEQYF.

This clone was observed a few times. The chain has TRBV28 and TRBJ2-1, with TRBD2 matching over 11 bases. The CDR3 extends over 13 amino acids. V was clipped by 3 bases and J by 10 bases; unmatched bases: 2. Germline CDR1 and CDR2: MDHEN and SYDVKM. The CDR3 here is CASSFGTSGEQFF. The CDR3 nucleotides read TGTGCCAGCAGTTTTGGGACTAGCGGCGAGCAGTTCTTC.

J is TRBJ2-3 and V is TRBV7-3; 10 nucleotides match TRBD2. This CDR3 comprises 15 residues. V was pared by 5 bases and J by 2 bases, with 4 bases of the junction left unmatched. CDR1 is SGHTA and CDR2 is FQGTGA in the germline V gene. The chain's CDR3 is CASSRTSGDTDTQYF. The CDR3 nucleotides read TGTGCCAGCAGCCGAACTAGCGGGGACACAGATACGCAGTATTTT.

The rearrangement joins TRBV5-4 to TRBJ2-2; perhaps TRBD2 as D (5 bases). Germline CDR1 is SGHNT and CDR2 is YYREEE (reference sequence). The CDR3 runs 16 residues. Trimming cost V 4 bases and J 5 bases, with 18 bases left between them. CDR3 sequence (DNA): TGTGCCAGCAGCCCCGGCAGTGGAGCGGATACCGGGGAGCTGTTTTTT. Encoded protein: CASSPGSGADTGELFF.

This rearrangement joins TRBV5-3 to TRBJ1-1; 9 bases map to TRBD1. Being an ORF, TRBV5-3 has a function that is uncertain. Trimming removed 2 bases from V and 4 bases from J; junction bases left unmatched: 6. This CDR3 is 15 amino acids long. The CDR3 loop is CARSFGTGPCTEAFF. The CDR3 coding sequence is TGTGCCAGAAGCTTTGGGACAGGGCCATGCACTGAAGCTTTCTTT.

V and J are TRBV12-5 and TRBJ1-4, with 8 bases fitting TRBD1. The CDR3 is made up of 14 amino acids. Germline CDR1 LGHNT, CDR2 FRNRAP. V trimming: 5 bases; J trimming: 3 bases; junction bases outside the gene matches: 2. The CDR3 sequence is CASGDRGPNEKLFF. As DNA, the CDR3 is TGTGCTAGTGGTGACAGGGGACCTAATGAAAAACTGTTTTTT.

The rearrangement links TRBV28 to TRBJ2-1, with TRBD2 as a possible D gene (6 bases). The CDR3 runs to 16 residues. The germline CDR1 and CDR2 sequences are MDHEN and SYDVKM. Trimming left V 5 bases short and J 4 bases short, with 18 bases between. CDR3 sequence (DNA): TGTGCCAGCAGTAGTAGGGGACTCCAGTGGTACAATGAGCAGTTCTTC. It specifies CASSSRGLQWYNEQFF.

The chain uses TRBV15 and TRBJ2-7; D may be TRBD1 (6 bases). The CDR3 is 12 amino acids. Looked up from germline, CDR1 is LNHNV and CDR2 is YYDKDF (reference sequence). V was shortened by 6 bases and J by 3 bases, with 9 bases between the two germline ends. DNA of the CDR3: TGTGCCACCAGTAAACAGGGCTACGAGCAGTACTTC. This codes for CATSKQGYEQYF.

A few counts support this clone. The gene calls are TRBV6-1 and TRBJ2-6; D perhaps matches TRBD1 (5 bases). The length of the CDR3 is 16 residues. V lost 2 bases to trimming and J lost 4 bases, with 12 bases between them. CDR1 is MNHNS and CDR2 is SASEGT in the germline V gene. The CDR3 sequence: CASSEQGARGANVLTF. The CDR3 coding sequence is TGTGCCAGCAGTGAACAAGGGGCGCGCGGGGCCAACGTCCTGACTTTC.

V is TRBV7-9 and J is TRBJ2-5, with TRBD2 identical over 8 bases. J lost 5 bases, V lost 7 bases, and 9 bases had no gene match. CDR1 and CDR2 (germline): SEHNR, FQNEAQ (reference sequence). The CDR3 length is 14 residues. CDR3 coding DNA: TGTGCCAGCAAATCCACTAGCGGCGGGGAGACCCAGTACTTC. It encodes CASKSTSGGETQYF.